This entry lists 26 T cell receptor beta chains sequenced from one sample in a study of glioma-infiltrating T cells. TCR alpha and beta CDR3 regions were amplified from RNA using iRepertoire nested multiplex PCR. TCRdb re-called the multiplex PCR reads through MiXCR, storing one row per CDR3 protein. The data hold 150,000 to 200,000 distinct CDR3 sequences, with more than 30% observed a single time. The sample comprised glioma tissue, nonneoplastic brain tissue, or PBMCs (not recorded which). Every receptor here comes from a human donor with low-grade glioma or glioblastoma, undergoing nonglioma brain surgery, or in good health (not recorded which).

This clonotype occurred many times. The chain recombines TRBV6-2 or TRBV6-3 with TRBJ2-7; 10 bases agree with TRBD1. V lost 6 bases to trimming and J lost 4 bases; unmatched junction nucleotides: 3. Per germline, CDR1 MNHEY and CDR2 SVGEGT. The CDR3 covers 13 residues. The CDR3 sequence is CASRMDRGYEQYF. Written as DNA, the CDR3 is TGTGCCAGCAGGATGGACAGGGGGTACGAGCAGTACTTC.

Details on this clonotype: The DNA is omitted, as the CDR3 cannot be located on it reliably, and the CDR3 follows TCRdb's listing. The V gene is TRBV20-1, the J gene TRBJ1-1; the D call TRBD1 from the table was never checked on the DNA. Germline CDR1 and CDR2: DFQATT and SNEGSKA (reference sequence). The CDR3 spans 20 residues, counting both ends. CDR3 in amino acids: CSNRTPNGIQYFGAGPEAFF.

This clonotype was counted at least ten times. The chain carries TRBV6-1 and TRBJ1-2; no firm D call. This CDR3 spans 16 amino acids. Germline values: CDR1 MNHNS, CDR2 SASEGT. V lost 5 bases, J lost 0 bases, and 16 bases lay in between. In DNA form, the CDR3 reads TGTGCCAGCAGTTATGGCGCAGGCACGACTAACTATGGCTACACCTTC. Protein sequence: CASSYGAGTTNYGYTF.

V and J are TRBV6-1 and TRBJ2-7, with D possibly matching TRBD1 (5 bases). The CDR3 runs 15 residues. V was cut by 5 bases and J by 0 bases, with 14 bases left in between. CDR1 is MNHNS and CDR2 is SASEGT in the germline V gene. The DNA of the CDR3 is TGTGCCAGCAGTTCCGCGACAGCGAGCTCCTACGAGCAGTACTTC. Translating it yields CASSSATASSYEQYF.

In the case of this clonotype: A much larger clone lies a single base off, so this may be a read error. The chain has TRBV19 and TRBJ1-5, with D possibly being TRBD1 (6 bases). The CDR3 totals 15 residues. Trimming shortened V by 9 bases and J by 4 bases, and 19 bases separated the two germline ends. Germline V lookup: CDR1 LNHDA, CDR2 SQIVND (reference sequence). CDR3 DNA sequence: TGTGCCAGCAGCATAAAGGGGGGTGAGAATCAGCCCCAGCATTTT. Translated, it gives CASSIKGGENQPQHF.

This clonotype was counted at least ten times. This chain links TRBV6-2 or TRBV6-3 with TRBJ2-7, with 7 bases lining up with TRBD1. Unmatched junction bases numbered 1, after V lost 6 bases and J lost 5 bases. The germline CDR1 and CDR2 sequences are MNHEY and SVGEGT. This CDR3 comprises 11 residues. The DNA for the CDR3 is TGTGCCAGCAGAGACAGGGACGAGCAGTACTTC. As protein: CASRDRDEQYF.

The genes are TRBV4-1 and TRBJ2-7; a possible D gene is TRBD2 (5 bases). Germline CDR1 is MGHRA and CDR2 is YSYEKL. V lost 4 bases and J 3 bases, leaving 16 bases between the germline ends. The CDR3 totals 15 residues. Here the CDR3 DNA reads TGCGCCAGCAGCCGAGGGCCCGGGTCCCTCTACGAGCAGTACTTC. It codes for CASSRGPGSLYEQYF.

A few counts support this clonotype. The chain employs TRBV11-3 and TRBJ2-1; 8 nucleotides line up with TRBD2. CDR1 is SGHNT, CDR2 YENEEA, per germline. The length of the CDR3 is 15 residues. Unmatched junction bases numbered 12, after V lost 6 bases and J lost 8 bases. The chain's CDR3 is CASSSREGSGDEQFF. The CDR3 DNA sequence: TGTGCCAGCAGTTCCCGGGAGGGATCAGGCGATGAGCAGTTCTTC.

Many counts were recorded for this clonotype. The chain joins TRBV3-1 to TRBJ1-6, with D perhaps TRBD1 (5 bases). Germline loops: CDR1 LGHDT, CDR2 YNNKEL (reference sequence). Trimming shortened V by 0 bases and J by 6 bases, and 12 bases separated the two germline ends. The length of the CDR3 is 16 residues. The CDR3 DNA reads TGTGCCAGCAGCCAAGATTGGGAAGGGGCTAATTCACCCCTCCACTTT. Translating it yields CASSQDWEGANSPLHF. The whole variable domain, remainder taken from reference TRBV3-1 and TRBJ1-6, is DTAVSQTPKYLVTQMGNDKSIKCEQNLGHDTMYWYKQDSKKFLKIMFSYNNKELIINETVPNRFSPKSPDKAHLNLHINSLELGDSAVYFCASSQDWEGANSPLHFGNGTRLTVT.

This clonotype was observed many times. This chain links TRBV6-1 with TRBJ1-4, with D perhaps TRBD1 (6 bases). This CDR3 comprises 14 residues. V was trimmed by 6 bases and J by 4 bases, leaving 12 bases between them. The germline V gene encodes CDR1 MNHNS and CDR2 SASEGT. The DNA of the CDR3 is TGTGCCAGCAGCCGGACAGTCCTTAATGAAAAACTGTTTTTT. Protein product: CASSRTVLNEKLFF.

This clonotype was observed many times. J is TRBJ2-5 and V is TRBV7-2; no clear D. CDR1 is SGHTA and CDR2 is FQGNSA in the germline V gene. This CDR3 spans 14 amino acids. V lost 1 base and J lost 2, with 8 bases in between. This CDR3 reads CASSLGSNQETQYF. The CDR3 nucleotides are TGTGCCAGCAGCTTAGGAAGCAATCAAGAGACCCAGTACTTC. Based on the CDR3 plus reference TRBV7-2 and TRBJ2-5, the full variable domain is GAGVSQSPSNKVTEKGKDVELRCDPISGHTALYWYRQSLGQGLEFLIYFQGNSAPDKSGLPSDRFSAERTGGSVSTLTIQRTQQEDSAVYLCASSLGSNQETQYFGPGTRLLVL.

V gene TRBV5-1 combines with J gene TRBJ2-1; 8 bases are a match to TRBD1. Germline V gives CDR1 SGHRS, CDR2 YFSETQ. The CDR3 extends over 13 amino acids. V gave up 0 bases and J gave up 9 bases; unmatched junction bases: 2. CDR3 nucleotide sequence: TGCGCCAGCAGCTTGGTACAGGGGGGTGAGCAGTTCTTC. Its translation is CASSLVQGGEQFF.

Note on this clonotype: A much larger clone differs from this one at a single base, so this may be a read error. The chain combines TRBV24-1 with TRBJ2-1, with 7 bases lining up with TRBD1. The CDR3 length is 14 residues. Germline V gene sequence: CDR1 KGHDR, CDR2 SFDVKD. For the CDR3, the DNA is TGTGCCTCCAGTGATTGGGGACAGACGGATGAGCAGTTCTTC. Translated, it gives CASSDWGQTDEQFF.

This clonotype was seen just once. This chain connects TRBV7-2 to TRBJ2-1; 11 nucleotides agree with TRBD2. The V gene end was trimmed by 4 bases and the J gene end by 7 bases; junction bases not matched to a gene: 15. Per germline, CDR1 SGHTA and CDR2 FQGNSA. This CDR3 spans 18 amino acids. The CDR3 region has the DNA TGTGCCAGCAGCTCAGTTGGAGGTATTCTAGCGGGAGGTAATGAGCAGTTCTTC. Protein: CASSSVGGILAGGNEQFF.

This chain uses TRBV7-6 with TRBJ2-1, with 11 bases that match TRBD2. The length of the CDR3 is 18 residues. Germline CDR1 reads SGHVS; CDR2 reads FNYEAQ. V lost 5 bases, J lost 8 bases, and 17 bases stayed unmatched. The CDR3 loop is CASSPTFLAGGPQDEQFF. The CDR3 DNA follows: TGTGCCAGCAGCCCTACCTTTCTAGCGGGAGGCCCCCAAGATGAGCAGTTCTTC.

This clonotype was picked up many times. The J gene is TRBJ2-2, the V gene TRBV27; 7 bases are shared with TRBD1. V gave up 5 bases and J gave up 5 bases; unmatched junction bases: 2. In germline, CDR1 is MNHEY, CDR2 SMNVEV (reference sequence). The CDR3 spans 13 residues. The CDR3 DNA reads TGTGCCAGCAGTATGACAGGGACCGGGGAGCTGTTTTTT. Translation: CASSMTGTGELFF.

There are a few counts of this clonotype. This sequence joins TRBV20-1 and TRBJ2-6, with D uncertain. The V end was cut by 5 bases, the J end by 0 bases, with 8 bases between. The V gene's germline CDR1 is DFQATT and CDR2 SNEGSKA (reference sequence). There are 14 residues in the CDR3. The CDR3 nucleotides read TGCAGTGCTCATCGGGTCTCTGGGGCCAACGTCCTGACTTTC. This codes for CSAHRVSGANVLTF.

About this clonotype: Just one base apart from a much larger clone, this may be a read error. The genes are TRBV7-2 and TRBJ2-7; D assignment may be TRBD1 or TRBD2 (6 bases each). Germline CDR1 and CDR2: SGHTA and FQGNSA. V was cut by 4 bases and J by 8 bases, with 21 bases left in between. The CDR3 runs 15 residues. The CDR3 nucleotides are TGTGCCAGCAGCTCTCATGGAAGGGGGACTTACAAGCAGTACTTC. Translating gives CASSSHGRGTYKQYF.

This clonotype occurred many times. The chain is built from TRBV7-2 and TRBJ2-3; possible D gene TRBD2, 5 bases. The CDR3 consists of 14 residues. V was clipped by 1 base and J by 0 bases, with 5 bases between them. CDR1 is SGHTA, CDR2 FQGNSA, per germline. The DNA for the CDR3 is TGTGCCAGCAGCTTAGGGACTAGCACAGATACGCAGTATTTT. This gives the protein CASSLGTSTDTQYF. The whole variable domain, remainder taken from reference TRBV7-2 and TRBJ2-3, is GAGVSQSPSNKVTEKGKDVELRCDPISGHTALYWYRQSLGQGLEFLIYFQGNSAPDKSGLPSDRFSAERTGGSVSTLTIQRTQQEDSAVYLCASSLGTSTDTQYFGPGTRLTVL.

This clonotype was detected many times. CDR3: CASSYDPSGSYEQYF. DNA of the CDR3: TGTGCCAGCAGCTACGACCCTAGCGGGAGCTACGAGCAGTACTTC. This sequence joins TRBV7-2 and TRBJ2-7; 10 bases match TRBD2. The CDR3 loop spans 15 amino acids. J gave up 3 bases and V 4 bases, and 6 bases lay outside the gene matches. Germline V gene data show CDR1 as SGHTA and CDR2 as FQGNSA. The whole variable domain, filled in from reference TRBV7-2 and TRBJ2-7, reads GAGVSQSPSNKVTEKGKDVELRCDPISGHTALYWYRQSLGQGLEFLIYFQGNSAPDKSGLPSDRFSAERTGGSVSTLTIQRTQQEDSAVYLCASSYDPSGSYEQYFGPGTRLTVT.

This clonotype was detected many times. The J gene is TRBJ2-3, the V gene TRBV6-1; D gene uncertain. Trimming stripped 8 bases from V and 6 bases from J, with 9 bases between. The CDR3 extends over 11 amino acids. Germline V gene lookup returns CDR1 MNHNS and CDR2 SASEGT. This chain's CDR3 is CASSDVDTQYF. CDR3 DNA sequence: TGTGCCAGCTCGGATGTCGATACGCAGTATTTT.

This clonotype has a count of ten or more. A much larger clone lies one base from this, so it may be a read error. This CDR3 is CSAGRSNTEAFF. The DNA of the CDR3 is TGCAGTGCTGGCAGGTCGAACACTGAAGCTTTCTTT. The chain joins TRBV20-1 to TRBJ1-1, with no clear D. CDR1 and CDR2 (germline): DFQATT, SNEGSKA (reference sequence). Trimming cost V 5 bases and J 1 base, with 8 bases left between them. This CDR3 comprises 12 residues.

This clonotype was observed at least ten times. V usage is TRBV20-1 and J usage is TRBJ2-1, with unresolved D. The CDR3 consists of 14 residues. Trimming cost V 3 bases and J 3 bases, with 12 bases left between them. Germline V gene lookup returns CDR1 DFQATT and CDR2 SNEGSKA (reference sequence). CDR3 nucleotide sequence: TGCAGTGCTAGCGAGGCGGCTTTCTACAATGAGCAGTTCTTC. It yields the protein CSASEAAFYNEQFF.

The J gene is TRBJ2-2, the V gene TRBV4-2; D remains ambiguous. CDR3 length: 17 amino acids. The V end lost 0 bases, the J end lost 4 bases, and 15 bases lay between the germline ends. Germline V gene data show CDR1 as LGHNA and CDR2 as YNFKEQ. CDR3 sequence reads: CASSQDPLGFGTGELFF. CDR3 in DNA: TGTGCCAGCAGCCAAGATCCCCTAGGGTTTGGCACCGGGGAGCTGTTTTTT.

Only one count was recorded for this clonotype. The V call is TRBV7-2, the J call TRBJ2-3; maybe TRBD2 (5 bases). The V end lost 4 bases, the J end lost 2 bases, and 19 bases lay between the germline ends. The CDR3 runs 17 residues. Germline CDR1 is SGHTA and CDR2 is FQGNSA. The CDR3, as DNA: TGTGCCAGCAGCTCCCGTCGAGCTAGCCCCACCACAGATACGCAGTATTTT. Translation gives CASSSRRASPTTDTQYF.

Points on this clonotype: The CDR3 does not end in the conserved phenylalanine or tryptophan, so this is likely a read error. This chain links TRBV7-9 with TRBJ2-7, with 10 bases fitting TRBD1. Germline-derived CDR1 and CDR2 are SEHNR and FQNEAQ (reference sequence). The CDR3 is made up of 14 amino acids. The V gene end was trimmed by 4 bases and the J gene end by 4 bases; junction bases not matched to a gene: 4. CDR3 amino acids: CASSSDRGAYEQYL. For the CDR3, the DNA is TGTGCCAGCAGCTCGGACAGGGGGGCTTACGAGCAGTACCTC.